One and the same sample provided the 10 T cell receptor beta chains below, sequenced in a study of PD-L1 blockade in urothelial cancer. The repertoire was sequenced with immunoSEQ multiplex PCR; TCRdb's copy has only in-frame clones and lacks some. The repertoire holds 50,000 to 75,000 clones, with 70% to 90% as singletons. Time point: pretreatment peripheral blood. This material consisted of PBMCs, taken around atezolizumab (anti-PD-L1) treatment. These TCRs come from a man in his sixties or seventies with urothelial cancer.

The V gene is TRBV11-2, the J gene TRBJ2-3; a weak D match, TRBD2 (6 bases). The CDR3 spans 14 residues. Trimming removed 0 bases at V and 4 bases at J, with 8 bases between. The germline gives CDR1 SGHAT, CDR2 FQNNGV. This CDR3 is CASSLDSGSDTQYF. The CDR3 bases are TGTGCCAGCAGCTTAGATAGCGGTTCAGATACGCAGTATTTT.

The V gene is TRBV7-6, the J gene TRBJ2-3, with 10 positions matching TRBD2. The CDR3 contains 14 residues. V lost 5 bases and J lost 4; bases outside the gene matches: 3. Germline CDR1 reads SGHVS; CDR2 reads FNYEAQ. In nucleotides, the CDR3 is TGTGCCAGCAGCCAAGCGGGAGGGCCAGATACGCAGTATTTT. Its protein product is CASSQAGGPDTQYF.

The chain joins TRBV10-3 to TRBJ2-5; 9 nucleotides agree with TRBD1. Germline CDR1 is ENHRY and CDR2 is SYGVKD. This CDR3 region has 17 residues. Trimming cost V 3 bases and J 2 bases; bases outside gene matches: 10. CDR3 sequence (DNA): TGTGCCATCAGTGACCCCTCGGGACAGGGCAGACAAGAGACCCAGTACTTC. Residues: CAISDPSGQGRQETQYF.

DNA of the CDR3: TGTGCCAGCAGCCATGGGACTTTACTATACAATGAGCAGTTCTTC. This gives the protein CASSHGTLLYNEQFF. This chain joins TRBV28 and TRBJ2-1, with TRBD2 as a possible D gene (6 bases). The V gene lost 6 bases and the J gene lost 4 bases, with 16 bases spanning the gap. The CDR3 loop spans 15 amino acids. Per the germline V gene, CDR1 is MDHEN and CDR2 is SYDVKM. Filled out from reference TRBV28 and TRBJ2-1, the complete variable domain reads DVKVTQSSRYLVKRTGEKVFLECVQDMDHENMFWYRQDPGLGLRLIYFSYDVKMKEKGDIPEGYSVSREKKERFSLILESASTNQTSMYLCASSHGTLLYNEQFFGPGTRLTVL.

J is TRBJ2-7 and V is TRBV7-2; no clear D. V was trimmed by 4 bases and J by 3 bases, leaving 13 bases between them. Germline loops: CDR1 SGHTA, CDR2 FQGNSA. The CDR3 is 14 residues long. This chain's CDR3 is CASSSYRKDYEQYF. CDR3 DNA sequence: TGTGCCAGCAGCTCGTACAGAAAAGACTACGAGCAGTACTTC.

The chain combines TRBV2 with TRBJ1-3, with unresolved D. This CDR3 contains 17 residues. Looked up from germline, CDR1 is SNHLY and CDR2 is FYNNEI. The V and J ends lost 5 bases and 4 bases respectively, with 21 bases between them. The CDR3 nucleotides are TGTGCCAGCAGTTCGCGATTAACGCCTTTGATCGGAAACACCATATATTTT. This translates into CASSSRLTPLIGNTIYF.

The CDR3 nucleotides read TGTGCCAGCAGCTTAGCACTAGCGGGCGCCTACGAGCAGTACTTC. Protein sequence: CASSLALAGAYEQYF. The rearrangement joins TRBV7-9 to TRBJ2-7; the match to TRBD2 covers 9 bases. Germline V gene data show CDR1 as SEHNR and CDR2 as FQNEAQ (reference sequence). This CDR3 contains 15 residues. The V segment lost 0 bases and the J segment 2 bases; nucleotides outside the gene matches: 2. Full variable domain (outside the CDR3, taken from reference TRBV7-9 and TRBJ2-7): DTGVSQNPRHKITKRGQNVTFRCDPISEHNRLYWYRQTLGQGPEFLTYFQNEAQLEKSRLLSDRFSAERPKGSFSTLEIQRTEQGDSAMYLCASSLALAGAYEQYFGPGTRLTVT.

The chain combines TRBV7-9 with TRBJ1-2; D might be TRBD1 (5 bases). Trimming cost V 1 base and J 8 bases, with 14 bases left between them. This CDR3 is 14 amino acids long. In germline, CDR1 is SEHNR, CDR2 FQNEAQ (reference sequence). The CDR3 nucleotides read TGTGCCAGCAGCTTAGTGACAGACCATTGGGGCTACACCTTC. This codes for CASSLVTDHWGYTF.

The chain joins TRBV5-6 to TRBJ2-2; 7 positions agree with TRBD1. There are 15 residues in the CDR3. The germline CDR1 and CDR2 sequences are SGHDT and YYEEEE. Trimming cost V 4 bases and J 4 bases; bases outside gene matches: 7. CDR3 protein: CASSPPGGSTGELFF. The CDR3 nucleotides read TGTGCCAGCAGCCCGCCAGGGGGTAGCACCGGGGAGCTGTTTTTT.

As DNA, the CDR3 is TGTGCCAGCAGTTTAGGGGCAGGCAACTACGAGCAGTACTTC. It translates to CASSLGAGNYEQYF. The V call is TRBV28, the J call TRBJ2-7; D may be TRBD1 (5 bases). Germline lookup yields CDR1 MDHEN and CDR2 SYDVKM. The germline V and J ends were trimmed by 2 bases and 3 bases, with 11 bases remaining between them. The CDR3 totals 14 residues.